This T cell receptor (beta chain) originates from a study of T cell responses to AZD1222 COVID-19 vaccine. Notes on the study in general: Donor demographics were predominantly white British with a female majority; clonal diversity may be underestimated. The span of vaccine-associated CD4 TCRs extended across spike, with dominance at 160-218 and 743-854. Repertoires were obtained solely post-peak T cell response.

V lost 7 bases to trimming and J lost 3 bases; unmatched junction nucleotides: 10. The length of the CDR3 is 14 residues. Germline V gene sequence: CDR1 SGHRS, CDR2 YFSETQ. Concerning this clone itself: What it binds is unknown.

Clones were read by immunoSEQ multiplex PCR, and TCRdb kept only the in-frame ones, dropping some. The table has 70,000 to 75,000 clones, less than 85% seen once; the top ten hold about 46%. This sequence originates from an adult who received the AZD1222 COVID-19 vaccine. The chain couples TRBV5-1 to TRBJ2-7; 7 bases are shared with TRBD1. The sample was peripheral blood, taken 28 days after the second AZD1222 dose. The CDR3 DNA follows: TGCGCCAGCCAGTCTTCGAGGGGGCACTACGAGCAGTACTTC. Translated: CASQSSRGHYEQYF.